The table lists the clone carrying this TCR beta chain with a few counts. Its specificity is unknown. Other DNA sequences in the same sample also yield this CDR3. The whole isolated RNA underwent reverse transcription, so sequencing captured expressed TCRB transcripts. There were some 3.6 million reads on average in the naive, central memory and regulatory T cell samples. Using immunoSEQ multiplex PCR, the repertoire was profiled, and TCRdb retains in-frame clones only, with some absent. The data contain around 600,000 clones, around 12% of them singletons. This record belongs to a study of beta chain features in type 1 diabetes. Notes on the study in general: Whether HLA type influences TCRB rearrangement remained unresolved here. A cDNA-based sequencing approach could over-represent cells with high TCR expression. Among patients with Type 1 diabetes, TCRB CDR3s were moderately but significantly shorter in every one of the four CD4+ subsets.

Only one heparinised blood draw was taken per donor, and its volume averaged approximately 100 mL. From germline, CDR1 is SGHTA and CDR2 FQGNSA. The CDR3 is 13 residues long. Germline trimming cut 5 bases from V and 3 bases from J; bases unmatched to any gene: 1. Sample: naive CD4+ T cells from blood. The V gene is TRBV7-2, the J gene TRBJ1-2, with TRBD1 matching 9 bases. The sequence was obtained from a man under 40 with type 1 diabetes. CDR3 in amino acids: CASSRDRDYGYTF. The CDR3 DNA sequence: TGTGCCAGCAGCCGGGACAGGGACTATGGCTACACCTTC.